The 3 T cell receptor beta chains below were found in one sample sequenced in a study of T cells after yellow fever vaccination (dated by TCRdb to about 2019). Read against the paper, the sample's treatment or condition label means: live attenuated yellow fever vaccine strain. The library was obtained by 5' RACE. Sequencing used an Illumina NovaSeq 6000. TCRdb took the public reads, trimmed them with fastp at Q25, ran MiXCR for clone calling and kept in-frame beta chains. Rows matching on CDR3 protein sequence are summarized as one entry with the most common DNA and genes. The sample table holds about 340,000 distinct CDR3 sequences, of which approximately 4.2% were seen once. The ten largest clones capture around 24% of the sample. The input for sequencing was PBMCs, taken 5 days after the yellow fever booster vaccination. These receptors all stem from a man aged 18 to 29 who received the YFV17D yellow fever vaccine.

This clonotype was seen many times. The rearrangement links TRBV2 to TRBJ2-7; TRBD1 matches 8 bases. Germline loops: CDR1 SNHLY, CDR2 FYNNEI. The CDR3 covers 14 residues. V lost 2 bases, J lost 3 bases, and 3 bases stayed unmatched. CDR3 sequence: CASSEQGADYEQYF. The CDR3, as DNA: TGTGCCAGCAGTGAACAGGGGGCGGACTACGAGCAGTACTTC.

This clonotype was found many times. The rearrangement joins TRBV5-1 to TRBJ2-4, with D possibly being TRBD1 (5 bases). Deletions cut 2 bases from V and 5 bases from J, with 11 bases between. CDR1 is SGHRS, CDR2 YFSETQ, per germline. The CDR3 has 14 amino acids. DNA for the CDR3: TGCGCCAGCAGCTTAAGCTGGGGCCAAAACATTCAGTACTTC. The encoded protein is CASSLSWGQNIQYF.

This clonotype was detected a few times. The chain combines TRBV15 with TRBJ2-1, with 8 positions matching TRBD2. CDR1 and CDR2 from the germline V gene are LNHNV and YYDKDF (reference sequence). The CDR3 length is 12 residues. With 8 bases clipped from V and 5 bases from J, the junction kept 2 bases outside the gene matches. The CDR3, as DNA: TGTGCCACCCACGGGGGGGACAATGAGCAGTTCTTC. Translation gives CATHGGDNEQFF.